Listed here are 6 T cell receptor beta chains from one sample, sequenced in a study of Ad26.COV2.S vaccination and SARS-CoV-2 variants. Here immunoSEQ multiplex PCR was the method, and the copy in TCRdb shows in-frame clones only, minus some. The table records 300,000 to 400,000 clones, around 84% of them present only once. Treatment specified: around 19 received Ad26.COV2.S at low or high dose, single or two shots; about 5 received placebo; per-sample allocation not given. All samples were drawn on day 63, counting from the first vaccine or placebo injection. The material was peripheral blood, obtained in a trial of Ad26.COV2.S vaccine versus placebo. These receptor sequences come from a person aged 18-60 years who received the Ad26.COV2.S COVID-19 vaccine or a placebo.

V gene TRBV18 combines with J gene TRBJ2-7; the D gene is possibly TRBD2 (6 bases). Trimming stripped 3 bases from V and 0 bases from J, with 12 bases between. Germline V gene data show CDR1 as KGHSH and CDR2 as LQKENI. CDR3 length equals 15 residues. The CDR3 coding sequence is TGTGCCAGCTCACCGGGACTTCTAACCTCCTACGAGCAGTACTTC. Protein: CASSPGLLTSYEQYF.

The V and J genes are TRBV7-2 and TRBJ1-2; 10 positions agree with TRBD1. From germline, CDR1 is SGHTA and CDR2 FQGNSA. With V trimmed by 5 bases and J by 8 bases, 5 bases remained unmatched. The length of the CDR3 is 13 residues. The CDR3 sequence is CASSRGTGDGYTF. Written as DNA, the CDR3 is TGTGCCAGCAGCCGCGGGACAGGGGACGGCTACACCTTC.

The rearrangement links TRBV19 to TRBJ1-2, with TRBD1 matching over 8 bases. The length of the CDR3 is 13 residues. V gave up 9 bases and J gave up 8 bases; unmatched junction bases: 11. Germline loops: CDR1 LNHDA, CDR2 SQIVND (reference sequence). CDR3 in amino acids: CASSRQGRRGYTF. In DNA, the CDR3 is TGTGCCAGCAGTCGACAGGGGAGGAGAGGCTACACCTTC. Together with reference TRBV19 and TRBJ1-2, the CDR3 gives the full variable domain: DGGITQSPKYLFRKEGQNVTLSCEQNLNHDAMYWYRQDPGQGLRLIYYSQIVNDFQKGDIAEGYSVSREKKESFPLTVTSAQKNPTAFYLCASSRQGRRGYTFGSGTRLTVV.

The chain is built from TRBV6-5 and TRBJ1-1, with D possibly being TRBD1 (5 bases). Germline V lookup: CDR1 MNHEY, CDR2 SVGAGI. Trimming shortened V by 6 bases and J by 4 bases, and 18 bases separated the two germline ends. CDR3 length: 15 residues. CDR3 sequence: CASRSAGTEGTEAFF. The CDR3 DNA is TGTGCCAGCAGGTCCGCCGGGACTGAGGGCACTGAAGCTTTCTTT.

The chain recombines TRBV12-3 or TRBV12-4 with TRBJ1-6; no firm D call. Between the trimmed V and J ends, which lost 6 bases and 7 bases, there was a span of 10 bases. This CDR3 is 13 amino acids long. CDR3 in DNA: TGTGCCAGCAGCCTAATTGAAAATTCACCCCTCCACTTT. This encodes CASSLIENSPLHF.

The chain combines TRBV7-2 with TRBJ1-4; 7 positions agree with TRBD1. From germline, CDR1 is SGHTA and CDR2 FQGNSA. The ends lost 5 bases at V and 10 bases at J; junction bases unmatched: 10. The CDR3 covers 14 residues. The CDR3 DNA sequence: TGTGCCAGCAGCCCGACAGGGCCTTCGGGAAAACTGTTTTTT. This codes for CASSPTGPSGKLFF.